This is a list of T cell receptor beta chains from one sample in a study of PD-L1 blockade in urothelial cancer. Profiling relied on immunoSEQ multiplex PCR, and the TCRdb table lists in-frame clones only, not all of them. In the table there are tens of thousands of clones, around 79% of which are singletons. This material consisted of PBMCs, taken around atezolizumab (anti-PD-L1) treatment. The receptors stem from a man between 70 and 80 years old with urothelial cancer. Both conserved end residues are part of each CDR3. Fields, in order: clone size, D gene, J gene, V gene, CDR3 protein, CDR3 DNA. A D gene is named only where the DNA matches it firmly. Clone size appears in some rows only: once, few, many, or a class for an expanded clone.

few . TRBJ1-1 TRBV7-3 CASSLGGENTEAFF TGTGCCAGCAGCCTAGGGGGGGAGAACACTGAAGCTTTCTTT
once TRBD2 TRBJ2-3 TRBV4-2 CASSQDRPAGVGTDTQYF TGTGCCAGCAGCCAAGATCGCCCAGCGGGAGTAGGGACAGATACGCAGTATTTT
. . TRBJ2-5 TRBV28 CASSPSGGGGETQYF TGTGCCAGCAGCCCTTCGGGGGGCGGAGGGGAGACCCAGTACTTC
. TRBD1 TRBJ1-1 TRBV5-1 CASSGQGELTEAFF TGCGCCAGCAGCGGACAGGGGGAGCTCACTGAAGCTTTCTTT
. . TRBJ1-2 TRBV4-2 CASSHLTGTSNYGYTF TGTGCCAGCAGCCACTTAACCGGGACATCTAACTATGGCTACACCTTC
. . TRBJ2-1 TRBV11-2 CASAWLGAGEQFF TGTGCCAGCGCTTGGTTGGGGGCAGGAGAGCAGTTCTTC
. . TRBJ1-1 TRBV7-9 CASSLVYTEAFF TGTGCTAGCAGCTTAGTATACACTGAAGCTTTCTTT
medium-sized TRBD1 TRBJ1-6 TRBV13 CASSLAAGTGYSPLHF TGTGCCAGCAGCTTAGCCGCCGGGACAGGGTATTCACCCCTCCACTTT
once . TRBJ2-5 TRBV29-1 CSAKSGETQYF TGCAGCGCCAAATCAGGCGAGACCCAGTACTTC
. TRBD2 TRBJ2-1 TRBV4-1 CASSQDERGGLEQFF TGCGCCAGCAGCCAAGATGAACGGGGGGGCCTTGAGCAGTTCTTC
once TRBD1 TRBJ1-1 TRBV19 CASSRHRQGTEAFF TGTGCCAGTAGCCGGCACCGACAGGGAACTGAAGCTTTCTTT
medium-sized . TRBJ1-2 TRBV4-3 CASSQDLLGGSYYGYTF TGCGCCAGCAGCCAAGATCTTCTCGGCGGATCCTACTATGGCTACACCTTC
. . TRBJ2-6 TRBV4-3 CASSLFGGANVLTF TGCGCCAGCAGCCTCTTTGGCGGGGCCAACGTCCTGACTTTC
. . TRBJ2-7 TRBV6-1 CASSESSYEQYF TGTGCCAGCAGTGAATCCAGCTACGAGCAGTACTTC
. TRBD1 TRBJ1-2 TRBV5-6 CASTGQGAGGYTF TGTGCCAGCACCGGACAGGGGGCGGGAGGCTACACCTTC
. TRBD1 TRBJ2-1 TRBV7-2 CASTTGQTFSYNEQFF TGTGCCAGCACCACGGGACAGACTTTCTCCTACAATGAGCAGTTCTTC
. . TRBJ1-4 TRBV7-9 CASSLASGGDEKLFF TGTGCCAGCAGCTTAGCAAGCGGGGGGGATGAAAAACTGTTTTTT
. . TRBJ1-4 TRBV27 CASSLLGYPEKLFF TGTGCCAGCAGTTTACTAGGATATCCAGAAAAACTGTTTTTT
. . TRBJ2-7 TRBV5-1 CASSLRGGEAYEQYF TGCGCCAGCAGCTTGAGGGGTGGGGAGGCCTACGAGCAGTACTTC
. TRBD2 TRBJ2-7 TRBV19 CASSIPGLGSYEQYF TGTGCCAGTAGTATTCCGGGACTAGGGTCCTACGAGCAGTACTTC
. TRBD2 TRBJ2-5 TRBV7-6 CASSLGLAFGLSQETQYF TGTGCCAGCAGCTTAGGACTAGCGTTTGGGCTCAGTCAGGAGACCCAGTACTTC
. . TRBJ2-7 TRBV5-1 CASSLRPRVYEQYF TGCGCCAGCAGCTTGCGACCCAGGGTCTACGAGCAGTACTTC
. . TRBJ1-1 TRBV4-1 CASSQGRSGTEAFF TGCGCCAGCAGCCAGGGTAGATCGGGCACTGAAGCTTTCTTT
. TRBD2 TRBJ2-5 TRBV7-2 CASSLGPSGVQETQYF TGTGCCAGCAGCTTAGGACCTAGCGGAGTCCAAGAGACCCAGTACTTC
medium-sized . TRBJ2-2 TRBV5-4 CASSQTGLPGELFF TGTGCCAGCAGCCAAACAGGGCTACCCGGGGAGCTGTTTTTT
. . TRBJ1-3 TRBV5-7 CASSLGQANSGNTIYF TGTGCCAGCAGCTTGGGACAGGCGAACTCTGGAAACACCATATATTTT
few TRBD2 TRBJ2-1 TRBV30 CAWTWTSGISYNEQFF TGTGCCTGGACTTGGACTAGCGGGATCTCCTACAATGAGCAGTTCTTC
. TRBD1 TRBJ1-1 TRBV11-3 CASSFDRVTEAFF TGTGCCAGCAGCTTTGACAGGGTCACTGAAGCTTTCTTT
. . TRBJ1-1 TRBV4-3 CASSQLPHTEAFF TGCGCCAGCAGCCAGCTACCGCACACTGAAGCTTTCTTT
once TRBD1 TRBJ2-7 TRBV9 CASSVGTGISYEQYF TGTGCCAGCAGCGTCGGGACAGGAATATCCTACGAGCAGTACTTC
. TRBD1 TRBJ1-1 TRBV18 CASSPPTGRTEAFF TGTGCCAGCTCACCACCGACAGGGAGGACTGAAGCTTTCTTT
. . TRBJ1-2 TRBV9 CASSVETRRQYGYTF TGTGCCAGCAGCGTAGAGACCCGACGACAGTATGGCTACACCTTC
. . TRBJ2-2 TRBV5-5 CASSLQGGELFF TGTGCCAGCAGCTTGCAGGGAGGGGAGCTGTTTTTT